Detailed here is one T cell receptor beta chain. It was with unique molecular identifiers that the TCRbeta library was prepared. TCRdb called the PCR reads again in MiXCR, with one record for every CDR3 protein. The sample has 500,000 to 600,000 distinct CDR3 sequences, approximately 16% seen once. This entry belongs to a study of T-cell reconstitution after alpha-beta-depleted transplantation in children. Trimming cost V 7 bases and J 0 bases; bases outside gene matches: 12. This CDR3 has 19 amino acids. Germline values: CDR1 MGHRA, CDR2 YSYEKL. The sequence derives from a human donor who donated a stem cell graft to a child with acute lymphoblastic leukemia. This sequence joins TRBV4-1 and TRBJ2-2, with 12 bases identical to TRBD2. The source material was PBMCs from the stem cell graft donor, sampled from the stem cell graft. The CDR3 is CASTPRLAGVYSNTGELFF. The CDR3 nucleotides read TGCGCCAGCACACCTCGACTAGCGGGAGTCTATTCGAACACCGGGGAGCTGTTTTTT.